The clone carrying this TCR beta chain was observed at least ten times. Its antigen is unidentified. This sample is part of a study of tumor and adjacent non-tumor tissue in lung cancer. Study outcomes and limitations: Tumor repertoires had a smaller top 100 clone share than normal lung.

The length of the CDR3 is 14 residues. V lost 5 bases, J lost 2 bases, and 6 bases stayed unmatched. Germline V CDR1 and CDR2: MNHEY, SVGEGT. TCRbeta libraries were built with three rounds of nested PCR, modified from ARM-PCR. TCRdb independently ran MiXCR on the multiplex PCR reads; one entry per CDR3 protein. The sample contains more than 85,000 distinct CDR3 sequences, 75% of which appear only once. The template was RNA from unsorted bulk tissue. The gene calls are TRBV6-2 or TRBV6-3 and TRBJ2-7; 7 bases map to TRBD1. Material for sequencing was lung tumor tissue. The clonotype comes from a woman in her sixties or seventies with non-small cell lung cancer. The CDR3: CASSLRGRTYEQYF. CDR3 sequence (DNA): TGTGCCAGCAGTCTGAGGGGGCGGACCTACGAGCAGTACTTC.